This T cell receptor beta chain appears in the sequencing data of a study of shared clonotypes between healthy human individuals. The germline V gene encodes CDR1 WNHNN and CDR2 SYGVQD (reference sequence). The CDR3 spans 13 residues. V lost 1 base and J 5 bases, leaving 9 bases between the germline ends. Some clones are missing from TCRdb's copy, which holds only in-frame ones; the method was immunoSEQ multiplex PCR. Among 2 million to 2.5 million clones listed, more than 90% were seen once. Sequences were obtained from naive CD4+ T cells sorted from blood. Subset reported: CD45RA+ positively selected. The sequence was obtained from a man younger than 35 in good health. V gene TRBV10-1 combines with J gene TRBJ2-7; D not certain. In DNA form, the CDR3 reads TGCGCCAGCAGTGAGTGGCCCCAGCACGAGCAGTACTTC. Encoded protein: CASSEWPQHEQYF.